The 13 T cell receptor beta chains below were found in one sample sequenced in a study of T-cell memory formation after mild COVID-19. TCRdb ran MiXCR on the 5' RACE reads and lists one entry per CDR3 protein. The table records fewer than 400,000 distinct CDR3 sequences, approximately 15% of them present only once. Sample: PBMCs or a T cell subset sorted from them (not recorded which). The receptors were sampled from a man younger than 35 who had mild COVID-19 (a few samples of this study predate the infection). Cell type and time point are not known.

V gene TRBV4-3 combines with J gene TRBJ2-7; 7 bases align to TRBD2. The CDR3 spans 15 residues. With V trimmed by 0 bases and J by 2 bases, 4 bases remained unmatched. Germline loops: CDR1 LGHNA, CDR2 YSLEER. The CDR3 DNA sequence: TGCGCCAGCAGCCAAGATAGACTAGCCCCCTACGAGCAGTACTTC. Protein: CASSQDRLAPYEQYF.

This clonotype has only a few counts. The chain employs TRBV4-2 and TRBJ2-5, with no clear D. Germline V gene lookup returns CDR1 LGHNA and CDR2 YNFKEQ. This CDR3 spans 13 amino acids. Trimming took 1 base from V and 0 from J, leaving 3 bases between them. CDR3 DNA: TGTGCCAGCAGCCAAGCGGACCAAGAGACCCAGTACTTC. It specifies CASSQADQETQYF.

V gene TRBV5-5 combines with J gene TRBJ1-1, with D possibly being TRBD1 (5 bases). V lost 4 bases and J 0 bases, leaving 10 bases between the germline ends. Germline values: CDR1 SGHKS, CDR2 YYEKEE (reference sequence). This CDR3 has 14 amino acids. The CDR3 spells CASSRDVMNTEAFF. The CDR3 nucleotides are TGTGCCAGCAGCCGGGACGTGATGAACACTGAAGCTTTCTTT.

This clonotype was detected a few times. V gene TRBV7-9 combines with J gene TRBJ2-3; TRBD1 or TRBD2 may be the D gene (5 bases each). The V end was cut by 5 bases, the J end by 1 base, with 10 bases between. Germline lookup yields CDR1 SEHNR and CDR2 FQNEAQ (reference sequence). This CDR3 is built from 14 residues. The CDR3 DNA reads as TGTGCCAGCAGCGCCGGGACGGGCACAGATACGCAGTATTTT. This translates into CASSAGTGTDTQYF.

This clonotype was observed a few times. The genes are TRBV6-2 or TRBV6-3 and TRBJ1-1; D is unclear. Germline CDR1 and CDR2: MNHEY and SVGEGT. The CDR3 spans 10 residues. V lost 8 bases, J lost 3 bases, and 4 bases lay in between. Written as DNA, the CDR3 is TGTGCCAGCGGGGACACTGAAGCTTTCTTT. This sequence encodes CASGDTEAFF.

The V and J genes are TRBV7-2 and TRBJ1-1; no reliable D call. Looked up from germline, CDR1 is SGHTA and CDR2 is FQGNSA. The CDR3 length is 13 residues. With 7 bases removed from V and 0 bases from J, the gap between germline ends came to 9 bases. The CDR3 bases are TGTGCCAGCACTGTACAGATGAACACTGAAGCTTTCTTT. The encoded protein is CASTVQMNTEAFF.

The chain is built from TRBV2 and TRBJ1-1; D may be TRBD1 (5 bases). In germline, CDR1 is SNHLY, CDR2 FYNNEI. V lost 9 bases and J lost 1, with 15 bases in between. CDR3 length: 14 residues. CDR3 sequence: CASAPGRKNTEAFF. The CDR3 region has the DNA TGTGCCAGTGCACCGGGACGGAAGAACACTGAAGCTTTCTTT.

This clonotype was recorded a few times. Here the CDR3 DNA reads TGCAGTGCCACGCCACCCTCGGCCCCCTACGAGCAGTACGTC. Amino acid sequence: CSATPPSAPYEQYV. The V and J genes are TRBV20-1 and TRBJ2-7; D is undetermined. CDR1 and CDR2 (germline): DFQATT, SNEGSKA (reference sequence). V lost 6 bases to trimming and J lost 2 bases, with 17 bases between them. This CDR3 contains 14 residues.

The rearrangement uses TRBV29-1 and TRBJ1-2; perhaps TRBD1 as D (6 bases). Germline V gene sequence: CDR1 SQVTM, CDR2 ANQGSEA. The V end lost 6 bases, the J end lost 3 bases, and 14 bases lay between the germline ends. This CDR3 is 13 amino acids long. CDR3 coding DNA: TGCAGCGTGGGACCCCGACAGGACTATGGCTACACCTTC. This translates into CSVGPRQDYGYTF.

The V and J genes are TRBV19 and TRBJ2-2; the D gene could be TRBD1 or TRBD2 (5 bases each). The CDR3 covers 14 residues. V lost 4 bases, J lost 3 bases, and 9 bases lay in between. CDR1 and CDR2 (germline): LNHDA, SQIVND (reference sequence). The CDR3 loop reads CASSTQGHTGELFF. Written as DNA, the CDR3 is TGTGCCAGTAGTACCCAGGGACACACCGGGGAGCTGTTTTTT.

The sample holds many counts of this clonotype. The chain is built from TRBV5-1 and TRBJ2-2, with TRBD1 matching over 8 bases. J was trimmed by 1 base and V by 4 bases; bases with no gene match: 3. The CDR3 extends over 15 amino acids. The germline CDR1 and CDR2 sequences are SGHRS and YFSETQ. CDR3 sequence: CASSRTGLNTGELFF. CDR3 DNA sequence: TGCGCCAGCAGCCGGACAGGGTTGAACACCGGGGAGCTGTTTTTT.

This clonotype was detected only a few times. The chain employs TRBV28 and TRBJ1-1; D unclear. The CDR3 runs 15 residues. Trimming removed 2 bases from V and 4 bases from J, with 14 bases in between. Germline CDR1 and CDR2: MDHEN and SYDVKM. The chain's CDR3 is CASSLIFWGFTEAFF. CDR3 nucleotide sequence: TGTGCCAGCAGTTTAATCTTTTGGGGTTTCACTGAAGCTTTCTTT.

The J gene is TRBJ2-7, the V gene TRBV2; D is unclear. Per germline, CDR1 SNHLY and CDR2 FYNNEI. The V and J ends lost 3 bases and 4 bases respectively, with 4 bases between them. The CDR3 length is 11 residues. The CDR3, as DNA: TGTGCCAGCAGTGATAGGTACGAGCAGTACGTC. Translation gives CASSDRYEQYV.